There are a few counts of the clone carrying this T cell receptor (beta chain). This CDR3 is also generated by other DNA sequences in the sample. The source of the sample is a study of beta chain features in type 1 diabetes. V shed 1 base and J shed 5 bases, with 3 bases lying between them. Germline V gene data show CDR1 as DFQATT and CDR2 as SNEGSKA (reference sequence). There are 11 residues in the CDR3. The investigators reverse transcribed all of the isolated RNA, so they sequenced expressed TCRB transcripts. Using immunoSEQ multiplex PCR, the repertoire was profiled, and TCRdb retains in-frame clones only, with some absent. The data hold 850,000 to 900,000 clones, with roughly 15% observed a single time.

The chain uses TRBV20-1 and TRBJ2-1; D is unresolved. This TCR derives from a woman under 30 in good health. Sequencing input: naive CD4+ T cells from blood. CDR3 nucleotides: TGCAGTGCTAGAGGCGACAATGAGCAGTTCTTC. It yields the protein CSARGDNEQFF.